The clone carrying this T cell receptor (beta chain) was picked up a small number of times. Its antigen is currently unknown. This entry belongs to a study of CD8 T cells in ankylosing spondylitis. Study-level findings and limits: Within ankylosing spondylitis blood, a TCR beta motif made up of several highly homologous variants appeared to be characteristic. Reactive arthritis synovial fluid and blood were previously reported to contain some motif variants. There was reportedly significant enrichment of clones that were disease-linked in matched ankylosing spondylitis synovial fluid.

In making TCR beta libraries, quantitative 5'-RACE with molecular barcodes was used. TCRdb re-analysed the 5' RACE reads in MiXCR, keeping a single row per CDR3 protein. Found here are fewer than 400,000 distinct CDR3 sequences, roughly 8% of them singletons; the top ten hold approximately 14%. Germline CDR1 and CDR2: GTSNPN and SVGIG (reference sequence). J gave up 4 bases and V 3 bases, and 6 bases lay outside the gene matches. This CDR3 comprises 15 residues. Sample: blood, either unsorted or a sorted T cell fraction (not recorded which). The clonotype was recovered from a male donor with ankylosing spondylitis. V is TRBV30 and J is TRBJ2-7; 13 bases fit TRBD2. The CDR3 bases are TGTGCCTGGAGGGAAAAGACTAGCGGGAGGTACGAGCAGTACTTC. Protein sequence: CAWREKTSGRYEQYF.